A selection of T cell receptor beta chains follows, all from one sample in a study of T cells in Graves' hyperthyroidism and ophthalmopathy. One entry per CDR3 protein, called by TCRdb with MiXCR from the multiplex PCR reads. The sample shows hundreds of thousands of distinct CDR3 sequences, 15% to 20% of them seen only once. Material: blood. Receptors originate from a woman under 30 with Graves' ophthalmopathy. Each CDR3 is given with its conserved first and last residue. D genes are given only for firm matches.

D gene: -; J gene: TRBJ2-2; V gene: TRBV27; CDR3 protein: CASSLSGELFF
D gene: TRBD2; J gene: TRBJ2-2; V gene: TRBV19; CDR3 protein: CASTQNPLAGVPNGELFF
D gene: TRBD2; J gene: TRBJ2-5; V gene: TRBV20-1; CDR3 protein: CSAPGGGRAQETQHF
D gene: TRBD1; J gene: TRBJ2-2; V gene: TRBV29-1; CDR3 protein: CSVKGDRDTGELFF
D gene: -; J gene: TRBJ1-1; V gene: TRBV28; CDR3 protein: CASSLGGAGTEAFF
D gene: -; J gene: TRBJ1-5; V gene: TRBV6-6; CDR3 protein: CASSYLSGPPNQPQHF
D gene: TRBD2; J gene: TRBJ2-1; V gene: TRBV11-2; CDR3 protein: CASSPRLAGGSYNEQFF
D gene: -; J gene: TRBJ1-1; V gene: TRBV7-9; CDR3 protein: CASSLAPSGEGTEAFF
D gene: -; J gene: TRBJ1-2; V gene: TRBV11-2; CDR3 protein: CASSAVQIRRDNGYTF
D gene: -; J gene: TRBJ1-2; V gene: TRBV2; CDR3 protein: CASSVGREGYTF
D gene: -; J gene: TRBJ2-7; V gene: TRBV19; CDR3 protein: CASSPRVGPAYEQYF
D gene: -; J gene: TRBJ2-1; V gene: TRBV5-1; CDR3 protein: CASGYGGATEQFF
D gene: -; J gene: TRBJ2-1; V gene: TRBV4-2; CDR3 protein: CASSQEPGLYNEQFF
D gene: -; J gene: TRBJ2-7; V gene: TRBV4-2; CDR3 protein: CASSQDRLGEVFEQYF
D gene: TRBD1; J gene: TRBJ1-2; V gene: TRBV24-1; CDR3 protein: CATSEPGTGVFGYTF
D gene: -; J gene: TRBJ1-5; V gene: TRBV28; CDR3 protein: CASSLPAGNQPQHF
D gene: -; J gene: TRBJ1-6; V gene: TRBV27; CDR3 protein: CASSLSSSHGSPLHF
D gene: TRBD2; J gene: TRBJ2-3; V gene: TRBV20-1; CDR3 protein: CSASFSGRTVWADTQYF
D gene: -; J gene: TRBJ1-1; V gene: TRBV27; CDR3 protein: CASSFLGFRTFF
D gene: -; J gene: TRBJ2-1; V gene: TRBV4-1; CDR3 protein: CASSQMPPLGNYNEQFF
D gene: -; J gene: TRBJ1-1; V gene: TRBV18; CDR3 protein: CASSPFKQNTEAFF
D gene: -; J gene: TRBJ1-1; V gene: TRBV30; CDR3 protein: CAWSRVGESEAFF
D gene: -; J gene: TRBJ2-3; V gene: TRBV20-1; CDR3 protein: CSARDLGADYTDTQYF
D gene: TRBD1; J gene: TRBJ2-3; V gene: TRBV5-1; CDR3 protein: CASSFHPGTGDDTQYF
D gene: TRBD2; J gene: TRBJ2-1; V gene: TRBV7-9; CDR3 protein: CASSHEGLAGANEQFF
D gene: -; J gene: TRBJ2-1; V gene: TRBV18; CDR3 protein: CASSPTGRYNGQFF
D gene: -; J gene: TRBJ1-3; V gene: TRBV4-1; CDR3 protein: CASSQFRTDSSGNTIYF
D gene: -; J gene: TRBJ1-1; V gene: TRBV4-1; CDR3 protein: CASRSGALNTEAFF
D gene: TRBD2; J gene: TRBJ2-3; V gene: TRBV9; CDR3 protein: CASSTGTSSTDTQYF
D gene: TRBD1; J gene: TRBJ1-6; V gene: TRBV3-1; CDR3 protein: CASSPKTGDYNSPLHF
D gene: TRBD1; J gene: TRBJ2-3; V gene: TRBV27; CDR3 protein: CASSSDSNTMIGTGSRDTQYF
D gene: -; J gene: TRBJ2-5; V gene: TRBV2; CDR3 protein: CASSDAGAKQETQYF
D gene: TRBD1; J gene: TRBJ1-2; V gene: TRBV4-1; CDR3 protein: CASSQETGRYGYTF
D gene: -; J gene: TRBJ2-5; V gene: TRBV5-1; CDR3 protein: CASSPDSQETQYF
D gene: TRBD1; J gene: TRBJ1-4; V gene: TRBV28; CDR3 protein: CASSTGGIGEKLFF
D gene: TRBD1; J gene: TRBJ2-3; V gene: TRBV28; CDR3 protein: CASSNPGTGFGDTQYF
D gene: -; J gene: TRBJ2-7; V gene: TRBV20-1; CDR3 protein: CSASIGTQVSYEQYF
D gene: -; J gene: TRBJ2-4; V gene: TRBV20-1; CDR3 protein: CSASSTQAKNIQYF
D gene: -; J gene: TRBJ2-7; V gene: TRBV30; CDR3 protein: CAWSVTTDGTMGGEQYF
D gene: -; J gene: TRBJ2-1; V gene: TRBV6-6; CDR3 protein: CASSYFGVSSYNEQFF
D gene: TRBD1; J gene: TRBJ1-1; V gene: TRBV3-1; CDR3 protein: CASSHLGGQGNAEAFF
D gene: TRBD2; J gene: TRBJ2-5; V gene: TRBV6-1; CDR3 protein: CASSDLLAGLDAETQYF
D gene: TRBD2; J gene: TRBJ2-1; V gene: TRBV20-1; CDR3 protein: CSARNGLAGGNEQFF
D gene: TRBD2; J gene: TRBJ2-3; V gene: TRBV5-1; CDR3 protein: CASSWGTSGDTQYF
D gene: -; J gene: TRBJ2-2; V gene: TRBV7-9; CDR3 protein: CASSDGVGGELFF
D gene: -; J gene: TRBJ2-1; V gene: TRBV10-2; CDR3 protein: CASTKDGNALYNEQFF
D gene: -; J gene: TRBJ2-7; V gene: TRBV5-1; CDR3 protein: CASSSSPQQSYEQYF
D gene: TRBD1; J gene: TRBJ1-4; V gene: TRBV19; CDR3 protein: CASALGTGEKLFF
D gene: TRBD1; J gene: TRBJ1-5; V gene: TRBV7-6; CDR3 protein: CASSPGTGDSNQPQHF
D gene: TRBD1; J gene: TRBJ1-1; V gene: TRBV2; CDR3 protein: CASSRQGSLNTEAFF
D gene: -; J gene: TRBJ2-1; V gene: TRBV6-1; CDR3 protein: CASSPDASYNEQFF
D gene: -; J gene: TRBJ2-5; V gene: TRBV7-3; CDR3 protein: CASSLSTQETQYF